These 17 T cell receptor beta chains were all obtained from the same sample, sequenced in a study of CD8 T cells in Susac syndrome. Random hexamers served to reverse transcribe roughly 0.5 to 1 ug RNA. MiXCR, applied by TCRdb to the immunoSEQ multiplex PCR reads, yields one record per CDR3 protein. The sample lists more than 90,000 distinct CDR3 sequences, roughly 93% occurring once. Sequencing was performed on CD4+ T cells from PBMCs. These receptors all come from a human donor with multiple sclerosis.

Remarks on this clonotype: The junction shows a germline mismatch at one end, possibly a read error. This rearrangement joins TRBV7-9 to TRBJ2-7; a weak D match, TRBD1 (5 bases). The germline gives CDR1 SEHNR, CDR2 FQNEAQ (reference sequence). The CDR3 consists of 11 residues. Here the CDR3 DNA reads TGTGCCAGCAGCTTAGTAGGGGCGTGGGACTTC. Its translation: CASSLVGAWDF.

The chain links TRBV5-6 to TRBJ1-6; the D is unclear. The CDR3 has 15 residues. Trimming removed 0 bases from V and 3 bases from J, with 7 bases in between. Germline CDR1 and CDR2: SGHDT and YYEEEE. The CDR3 spells CASSLVHSYNSPLHF. For the CDR3, the DNA is TGTGCCAGCAGCTTGGTTCACAGCTATAATTCACCCCTCCACTTT.

This chain connects TRBV6-2 or TRBV6-3 to TRBJ1-1; D unresolved. This CDR3 has 12 residues. V lost 7 bases and J lost 0, with 6 bases in between. The V gene's germline CDR1 is MNHEY and CDR2 SVGEGT. DNA of the CDR3: TGTGCCAGCAAGGATGTGAACACTGAAGCTTTCTTT. This codes for CASKDVNTEAFF.

This chain joins TRBV20-1 and TRBJ1-1, with D maybe TRBD1 (5 bases). The V end was cut by 3 bases, the J end by 4 bases, with 6 bases between. The CDR3 sequence is 11 residues long. Looked up from germline, CDR1 is DFQATT and CDR2 is SNEGSKA (reference sequence). In nucleotides, the CDR3 is TGCAGTGCTAGTAGGGGCACTGAAGCTTTCTTT. Encoded protein: CSASRGTEAFF.

This sequence joins TRBV6-1 and TRBJ1-1; D call uncertain. V lost 6 bases and J lost 11, with 22 bases in between. The CDR3 has 14 amino acids. Germline values: CDR1 MNHNS, CDR2 SASEGT. CDR3 region: CASSRPNKFQRAFF. The DNA of the CDR3 is TGTGCCAGCAGCCGACCCAACAAGTTCCAGAGGGCTTTCTTT.

The chain carries TRBV4-3 and TRBJ2-1, with no clear D. Germline CDR1 and CDR2: LGHNA and YSLEER. Deletions cut 2 bases from V and 8 bases from J, with 7 bases between. This CDR3 has 12 residues. The CDR3 DNA sequence: TGCGCCAGCAGCCAAAGTGGGTATGAGCAGTTCTTC. Translated, it gives CASSQSGYEQFF.

The gene calls are TRBV7-2 and TRBJ1-5; D gene ambiguous. This CDR3 has 13 residues. Looked up from germline, CDR1 is SGHTA and CDR2 is FQGNSA. Trimming cost V 1 base and J 7 bases, with 8 bases left between them. The CDR3 nucleotides are TGTGCCAGCAGCTTAGTTATTGGACAGCCCCAGCATTTT. Translation: CASSLVIGQPQHF.

V gene TRBV30 combines with J gene TRBJ1-4; 10 bases fit TRBD1. This CDR3 is built from 14 residues. V lost 5 bases and J lost 1; bases outside the gene matches: 1. CDR1 and CDR2 from the germline V gene are GTSNPN and SVGIG (reference sequence). The CDR3 DNA reads TGTGCCTGGGGGACAGGGGTAACTAATGAAAAACTGTTTTTT. This codes for CAWGTGVTNEKLFF.

V and J are TRBV24-1 and TRBJ2-7; D gene ambiguous. The CDR3 has 11 residues. Germline assignment: CDR1 KGHDR and CDR2 SFDVKD. V gave up 4 bases and J gave up 3 bases, with 3 bases separating them. The CDR3 is CATSDNYEQYF. CDR3 sequence (DNA): TGTGCCACCAGTGACAACTACGAGCAGTACTTC.

This clonotype was seen only once. The chain links TRBV6-5 to TRBJ1-6; TRBD1 matches at 7 bases. CDR1 and CDR2 from the germline V gene are MNHEY and SVGAGI. The CDR3 is made up of 14 amino acids. The V gene end was trimmed by 6 bases and the J gene end by 14 bases; junction bases not matched to a gene: 13. The DNA for the CDR3 is TGTGCCAGCAGGCTGACAGGGTCATATTCGGCCCTCCACTTT. Encoded protein: CASRLTGSYSALHF.

V usage is TRBV19 and J usage is TRBJ2-2; D ambiguous. The germline gives CDR1 LNHDA, CDR2 SQIVND (reference sequence). The ends were cut back, 4 bases at V and 0 bases at J, with 6 bases in the middle. The length of the CDR3 is 14 residues. The CDR3 loop reads CASSKQPNTGELFF. CDR3 bases: TGTGCCAGTAGTAAACAGCCGAACACCGGGGAGCTGTTTTTT.

Only one count was recorded for this clonotype. This sequence joins TRBV14 and TRBJ2-5; tentative D call: TRBD1 (5 bases). V lost 1 base and J 5 bases, leaving 14 bases between the germline ends. This CDR3 contains 15 residues. CDR1 SGHDN and CDR2 FVKESK come from the germline V gene. CDR3 protein: CASSQGQQPSETQYF. CDR3 DNA: TGTGCCAGCAGCCAAGGACAGCAACCGTCGGAGACCCAGTACTTC.

The CDR3 here is CATSDPGTANTGELFF. The CDR3 nucleotides read TGTGCCACCAGTGATCCCGGGACAGCGAACACCGGGGAGCTGTTTTTT. The V call is TRBV24-1, the J call TRBJ2-2; 7 bases agree with TRBD1. Germline V gene data show CDR1 as KGHDR and CDR2 as SFDVKD. V lost 3 bases to trimming and J lost 0 bases; unmatched junction nucleotides: 3. This CDR3 has 16 amino acids.

This sequence joins TRBV23-1 and TRBJ1-3, with TRBD1 as a possible D gene (5 bases). TRBV23-1 is noted as an ORF with a role that remains uncertain. V lost 7 bases and J lost 4, with 23 bases in between. CDR3 size: 17 residues. The CDR3 DNA is TGCGCCAGCAAAGGGTTTGTCCACAGGTGGAGAGGAAACACCATATATTTT. It translates to CASKGFVHRWRGNTIYF.

The V gene is TRBV3-1, the J gene TRBJ2-1; 11 nucleotides agree with TRBD1. CDR1 is LGHDT, CDR2 YNNKEL, per germline (reference sequence). The ends lost 2 bases at V and 6 bases at J; junction bases unmatched: 6. The CDR3 totals 16 residues. As DNA, the CDR3 is TGTGCCAGCAGCCAAAACTCCGGGACAGGGGGCAATGAGCAGTTCTTC. Its protein is CASSQNSGTGGNEQFF.

This sequence joins TRBV12-3 or TRBV12-4 and TRBJ1-5; 7 bases are shared with TRBD1. The CDR3 loop spans 14 amino acids. Trimming at V came to 3 bases and at J to 2 bases, leaving 1 base not matched to a gene. The CDR3 region is CASSFQGGNQPQHF. CDR3 DNA sequence: TGTGCCAGCAGTTTCCAGGGGGGCAATCAGCCCCAGCATTTT.

The chain joins TRBV20-1 to TRBJ2-6; 7 nucleotides agree with TRBD1. V lost 6 bases to trimming and J lost 2 bases; unmatched junction nucleotides: 4. Germline values: CDR1 DFQATT, CDR2 SNEGSKA (reference sequence). This CDR3 has 14 amino acids. In DNA, the CDR3 is TGCAGTGCCAGCACAGGGGCTGGGGCCAACGTCCTGACTTTC. Its protein product is CSASTGAGANVLTF.